This passage covers 24 T cell receptor beta chains from one sample sequenced in a study of T cells of healthy individuals. TCRdb itself ran the 5' RACE reads through MiXCR, one entry per CDR3 protein. This sample has tens of thousands of distinct CDR3 sequences, with 15% to 20% found just once. Receptors were obtained from a human donor in good health.

This clonotype was recorded at least ten times. The rearrangement links TRBV7-9 to TRBJ2-2, with 7 positions matching TRBD2. The ends lost 7 bases at V and 2 bases at J; junction bases unmatched: 7. The germline gives CDR1 SEHNR, CDR2 FQNEAQ (reference sequence). The CDR3 length is 15 residues. CDR3 DNA sequence: TGTGCCAGCACCGGGAGGCAGGGAAACACCGGGGAGCTGTTTTTT. Encoded protein: CASTGRQGNTGELFF.

This sequence joins TRBV28 and TRBJ2-7; 8 nucleotides line up with TRBD1. CDR1 and CDR2 (germline): MDHEN, SYDVKM. Trimming cost V 2 bases and J 5 bases; bases outside gene matches: 5. The CDR3 runs 14 residues. The DNA of the CDR3 is TGTGCCAGCAGTTTAAAAACAGGGGGACACGAGCAGTACTTC. Translating it yields CASSLKTGGHEQYF.

This clonotype was observed at least ten times. V is TRBV20-1 and J is TRBJ2-2, with TRBD2 matching over 11 bases. CDR1 is DFQATT, CDR2 SNEGSKA, per germline (reference sequence). The CDR3 has 16 residues. V was clipped by 6 bases and J by 0 bases; unmatched bases: 6. CDR3 in amino acids: CSASPSGGTNTGELFF. DNA of the CDR3: TGCAGTGCCTCTCCTAGCGGGGGGACGAACACCGGGGAGCTGTTTTTT.

This clonotype was seen a few times. V is TRBV6-5 and J is TRBJ2-3, with 10 bases fitting TRBD2. The CDR3 runs to 16 residues. Germline V CDR1 and CDR2: MNHEY, SVGAGI. Losses at the gene ends were 2 bases for V and 10 bases for J; bases not matched to a gene: 12. DNA of the CDR3: TGTGCCAGCAGTTACAGATCGAGCGGGGGGGGGCGAGCGCAGTATTTT. Encoded protein: CASSYRSSGGGRAQYF.

This clonotype was counted only a few times. The rearrangement links TRBV20-1 to TRBJ1-2, with 7 nucleotides matching TRBD1. The CDR3 extends over 14 amino acids. J lost 8 bases, V lost 1 base, and 10 bases had no gene match. CDR1 is DFQATT and CDR2 is SNEGSKA in the germline V gene (reference sequence). For the CDR3, the DNA is TGCAGTGCTAGAGGAGGAACGACAGGGAACGGCTACACCTTC. Protein: CSARGGTTGNGYTF.

This chain connects TRBV20-1 to TRBJ2-1; either TRBD1 or TRBD2 may supply D (5 bases each). Trimming left V 6 bases short and J 9 bases short, with 24 bases between. This CDR3 has 15 residues. The germline V gene has CDR1 DFQATT and CDR2 SNEGSKA (reference sequence). In DNA form, the CDR3 reads TGCAGTGCCATGATGGACTGGTCGACGAGGGGTGAGCAGTTCTTC. Protein sequence: CSAMMDWSTRGEQFF.

Many counts were recorded for this clonotype. The CDR3 reads CASSDTDTQYF. The CDR3 DNA follows: TGTGCCAGCAGTGACACAGATACGCAGTATTTT. The chain couples TRBV6-2 or TRBV6-3 to TRBJ2-3; no reliable D call. This CDR3 is built from 11 residues. The V gene lost 5 bases and the J gene lost 2 bases, with 2 bases spanning the gap. Germline CDR1 MNHEY, CDR2 SVGEGT.

CDR3 sequence: CASSQVTGTGSTEAFF. CDR3 in DNA: TGCGCCAGCAGCCAAGTGACCGGGACAGGGTCCACTGAAGCTTTCTTT. The chain couples TRBV4-3 to TRBJ1-1; TRBD1 aligns across 9 bases. The V gene end was trimmed by 1 base and the J gene end by 4 bases; junction bases not matched to a gene: 7. Germline V gene lookup returns CDR1 LGHNA and CDR2 YSLEER. The CDR3 covers 16 residues.

V usage is TRBV5-1 and J usage is TRBJ1-1; tentative D call: TRBD1 (6 bases). The CDR3 loop spans 17 amino acids. V was clipped by 0 bases and J by 1 base, with 16 bases between them. Germline CDR1 is SGHRS and CDR2 is YFSETQ. CDR3 protein: CASSLVYQGKRNTEAFF. The CDR3, as DNA: TGCGCCAGCAGCTTGGTATACCAGGGGAAGAGGAACACTGAAGCTTTCTTT. The full variable domain, with the rest looked up from reference TRBV5-1 and TRBJ1-1, is KAGVTQTPRYLIKTRGQQVTLSCSPISGHRSVSWYQQTPGQGLQFLFEYFSETQRNKGNFPGRFSGRQFSNSRSEMNVSTLELGDSALYLCASSLVYQGKRNTEAFFGQGTRLTVV.

This clonotype was detected a few times. The chain recombines TRBV2 with TRBJ2-2; D gene ambiguous. This CDR3 contains 12 residues. Germline V CDR1 and CDR2: SNHLY, FYNNEI. V was shortened by 7 bases and J by 16 bases, with 19 bases between the two germline ends. The CDR3 here is CASTARTPVGFF. CDR3 in DNA: TGTGCCAGCACCGCCCGGACCCCAGTCGGGTTTTTT.

The V and J genes are TRBV11-1 and TRBJ2-1, with TRBD2 matching 13 bases. The CDR3 is made up of 15 amino acids. Looked up from germline, CDR1 is SGHAT and CDR2 is FQDESV (reference sequence). Trimming removed 8 bases from V and 2 bases from J; junction bases left unmatched: 3. CDR3 sequence: CASGTSGGAYNEQFF. CDR3 DNA sequence: TGTGCCAGCGGAACTAGCGGGGGGGCCTACAATGAGCAGTTCTTC.

The chain is built from TRBV7-2 and TRBJ1-5; 7 bases are shared with TRBD1. Germline V gene sequence: CDR1 SGHTA, CDR2 FQGNSA. The CDR3 is 13 amino acids. The trim removed 8 bases at V and 9 bases at J, leaving 10 bases unmatched. CDR3 residues: CASSGQIQRPQHF. The CDR3 DNA sequence: TGTGCCAGCTCGGGACAGATTCAAAGGCCCCAGCATTTT.

This clonotype was found many times. The J gene is TRBJ1-4, the V gene TRBV9, with D unresolved. CDR3 length: 16 amino acids. Germline CDR1 is SGDLS and CDR2 is YYNGEE. Between the trimmed V and J ends, which lost 2 bases and 3 bases, there was a span of 14 bases. The CDR3 is CASSVDPGRPNEKLFF. The CDR3 region has the DNA TGTGCCAGCAGCGTCGACCCCGGACGGCCTAATGAAAAACTGTTTTTT. Based on the CDR3 plus reference TRBV9 and TRBJ1-4, the full variable domain is DSGVTQTPKHLITATGQRVTLRCSPRSGDLSVYWYQQSLDQGLQFLIQYYNGEERAKGNILERFSAQQFPDLHSELNLSSLELGDSALYFCASSVDPGRPNEKLFFGSGTQLSVL.

J is TRBJ1-5 and V is TRBV27, with a possible D match to TRBD1 (5 bases). V dropped 9 bases and J dropped 6 bases, with 12 bases sitting between them. CDR1 MNHEY and CDR2 SMNVEV come from the germline V gene (reference sequence). The CDR3 totals 12 residues. The CDR3 region has the DNA TGTGCCAGTCGAACGGGGGGTCAGCCCCAGCATTTT. Residues: CASRTGGQPQHF.

Many counts were recorded for this clonotype. This chain uses TRBV5-4 with TRBJ2-7; D remains ambiguous. V lost 0 bases and J 2 bases, leaving 9 bases between the germline ends. This CDR3 is built from 14 residues. Germline CDR1 is SGHNT and CDR2 is YYREEE (reference sequence). The CDR3 here is CASSLASGPYEQYF. Here the CDR3 DNA reads TGTGCCAGCAGCTTGGCCTCCGGTCCCTACGAGCAGTACTTC.

This clonotype was seen ten or more times. The chain joins TRBV29-1 to TRBJ1-5; the match to TRBD1 covers 10 bases. CDR1 is SQVTM, CDR2 ANQGSEA, per germline. J gave up 3 bases and V 7 bases, and 15 bases lay outside the gene matches. This CDR3 spans 17 amino acids. Here the CDR3 reads CSDHVQTGGPYNQPQHF. The CDR3 coding sequence is TGCAGCGACCACGTCCAGACAGGGGGCCCCTACAATCAGCCCCAGCATTTT.

Relative to its sample, this clonotype is medium-sized (0.01 to 0.1%). V is TRBV27 and J is TRBJ1-4; D unresolved. The CDR3 loop spans 15 amino acids. V lost 6 bases, J lost 1 base, and 12 bases lay in between. In germline, CDR1 is MNHEY, CDR2 SMNVEV (reference sequence). The CDR3 DNA sequence: TGTGCCAGCAGCCCAAACCCCGTAACTAATGAAAAACTGTTTTTT. Protein sequence: CASSPNPVTNEKLFF.

This clonotype was detected a few times. The chain employs TRBV19 and TRBJ1-1, with a weak D call TRBD1 (5 bases). CDR3 size: 11 residues. CDR1 is LNHDA, CDR2 SQIVND, per germline (reference sequence). Trimming shortened V by 7 bases and J by 7 bases, and 10 bases separated the two germline ends. In DNA form, the CDR3 reads TGTGCCAGTACCCTGGGACTTGAAGCTTTCTTT. This translates into CASTLGLEAFF.

The chain carries TRBV7-2 and TRBJ2-7; D is unresolved. The CDR3 runs to 14 residues. Germline CDR1 SGHTA, CDR2 FQGNSA. Trimming shortened V by 8 bases and J by 1 base, and 15 bases separated the two germline ends. CDR3 amino acids: CASALGGPSYEQYF. The CDR3, as DNA: TGTGCCAGCGCTTTAGGTGGGCCGTCCTACGAGCAGTACTTC. Based on the CDR3 plus reference TRBV7-2 and TRBJ2-7, the full variable domain is GAGVSQSPSNKVTEKGKDVELRCDPISGHTALYWYRQSLGQGLEFLIYFQGNSAPDKSGLPSDRFSAERTGGSVSTLTIQRTQQEDSAVYLCASALGGPSYEQYFGPGTRLTVT.

This clonotype has ten or more counts. The chain couples TRBV7-2 to TRBJ2-1, with TRBD2 matching over 14 bases. There are 16 residues in the CDR3. V shed 5 bases, J shed 9 bases, and the junction held 9 bases outside the gene matches. Germline CDR1 is SGHTA and CDR2 is FQGNSA. CDR3 DNA: TGTGCCAGCAGCCCTCGACTAGCGGGAGGGCCTGGTGAGCAGTTCTTC. This gives the protein CASSPRLAGGPGEQFF.

In its sample, this clonotype was seen many times. The V call is TRBV15, the J call TRBJ2-7; D possibly matches TRBD1 or TRBD2 (7 bases each). CDR3 length equals 14 residues. The germline gives CDR1 LNHNV, CDR2 YYDKDF (reference sequence). V lost 5 bases and J 2 bases, leaving 13 bases between the germline ends. The CDR3 bases are TGTGCCACCAGCTATCAGGGGGGGCCCTACGAGCAGTACTTC. Its protein is CATSYQGGPYEQYF.

This clonotype occurred many times. This chain uses TRBV7-9 with TRBJ1-6; D is uncertain. The CDR3 is 15 amino acids. V was clipped by 2 bases and J by 7 bases, with 12 bases between them. Per germline, CDR1 SEHNR and CDR2 FQNEAQ (reference sequence). The DNA of the CDR3 is TGTGCCAGCAGCTTACACGGCGGAACAAATTCACCCCTCCACTTT. Protein sequence: CASSLHGGTNSPLHF.

This clonotype was detected a few times. This chain links TRBV3-1 with TRBJ1-2, with D maybe TRBD1 (6 bases). Germline V CDR1 and CDR2: LGHDT, YNNKEL (reference sequence). The CDR3 is 15 amino acids. The V gene lost 4 bases and the J gene lost 8 bases, with 20 bases spanning the gap. The CDR3 sequence is CASSRQPGTGLGYTF. The CDR3, as DNA: TGTGCCAGCAGCCGACAACCAGGAACAGGGTTAGGCTACACCTTC.

This clonotype was counted at least ten times. The chain joins TRBV4-3 to TRBJ1-4, with unresolved D. Trimming shortened V by 1 base and J by 6 bases, and 15 bases separated the two germline ends. Germline CDR1 LGHNA, CDR2 YSLEER. CDR3 length: 16 amino acids. This chain's CDR3 is CASSQGSRPRDEKLFF. The CDR3 DNA reads as TGCGCCAGCAGCCAAGGGTCGAGACCTCGAGATGAAAAACTGTTTTTT.